Presented here are 32 T cell receptor beta chains from one specimen sequenced in a study of technical replicates of blood from a few donors. Sequencing was performed with immunoSEQ multiplex PCR; in TCRdb, only in-frame clones are kept and a portion is missing. The table includes under 100,000 clones, about 86% detected once. The sample was PBMCs. These receptors originate from a human donor in good health. Some clones in this sample may be carry-over from other donors' samples.

This chain joins TRBV7-3 and TRBJ2-3; TRBD2 agrees at 12 bases. The CDR3 runs 16 residues. Trimming took 1 base from V and 5 from J; bases not matched to a gene: 4. Looked up from germline, CDR1 is SGHTA and CDR2 is FQGTGA. The CDR3: CASSLNPSGGEDTQYF. In nucleotides, the CDR3 is TGTGCCAGCAGCTTAAACCCTAGCGGGGGGGAAGATACGCAGTATTTT.

V usage is TRBV28 and J usage is TRBJ1-6, with 9 bases fitting TRBD1. The CDR3 extends over 19 amino acids. The germline CDR1 and CDR2 sequences are MDHEN and SYDVKM. Losses at the gene ends were 3 bases for V and 0 bases for J; bases not matched to a gene: 9. In DNA, the CDR3 is TGTGCCAGCAGTTTGGGCCCCTTGACAGGGGGCTCCTATAATTCACCCCTCCACTTT. Translated, it gives CASSLGPLTGGSYNSPLHF. Full variable domain (outside the CDR3, taken from reference TRBV28 and TRBJ1-6): DVKVTQSSRYLVKRTGEKVFLECVQDMDHENMFWYRQDPGLGLRLIYFSYDVKMKEKGDIPEGYSVSREKKERFSLILESASTNQTSMYLCASSLGPLTGGSYNSPLHFGNGTRLTVT.

This clone came up a few times. J is TRBJ1-2 and V is TRBV5-1, with 8 bases fitting TRBD1. Unmatched junction bases numbered 9, after V lost 3 bases and J lost 5 bases. This CDR3 contains 15 residues. Germline V gene sequence: CDR1 SGHRS, CDR2 YFSETQ. The CDR3 sequence: CASSYSGTGKYGYTF. For the CDR3, the DNA is TGCGCCAGCAGCTACTCCGGGACAGGAAAGTATGGCTACACCTTC.

CDR3 loop: CASSPRQILDDLAFF. The CDR3 DNA follows: TGTGCCAGCAGCCCTCGACAGATTTTGGACGATTTGGCTTTCTTT. V gene TRBV16 combines with J gene TRBJ1-1; a weak D match, TRBD1 (5 bases). From germline, CDR1 is KGHSY and CDR2 FQNENV. This CDR3 is 15 amino acids long. Trimming took off 4 bases at V and 11 bases at J, with 23 bases between the two ends.

The chain uses TRBV14 and TRBJ2-7; 10 nucleotides align to TRBD1. V trimming: 4 bases; J trimming: 8 bases; junction bases outside the gene matches: 8. CDR3 length: 14 amino acids. Germline V gene data show CDR1 as SGHDN and CDR2 as FVKESK. As DNA, the CDR3 is TGTGCCAGCAGCCCCGGACAGGGGGTGGGTAAGCAGTACTTC. Its translation is CASSPGQGVGKQYF.

This clone was seen only once. The genes are TRBV2 and TRBJ1-2; tentatively, D is TRBD1 (6 bases). The germline CDR1 and CDR2 sequences are SNHLY and FYNNEI. Trimming cost V 3 bases and J 7 bases, with 9 bases left between them. The CDR3 sequence is 12 residues long. Written as DNA, the CDR3 is TGTGCCAGCAGTGACAGGGGTTTTGGCTACACCTTC. It specifies CASSDRGFGYTF.

The chain joins TRBV5-4 to TRBJ1-2; D is undetermined. The V and J ends lost 0 bases and 0 bases respectively, with 6 bases between them. The germline V gene has CDR1 SGHNT and CDR2 YYREEE (reference sequence). The CDR3 runs 14 residues. CDR3 loop: CASSLGVSNYGYTF. In nucleotides, the CDR3 is TGTGCCAGCAGCTTGGGTGTCTCTAACTATGGCTACACCTTC.

The sample holds one count of this clone. The chain links TRBV5-8 to TRBJ1-5; D is uncertain. Trimming pared 4 bases from V and 4 bases from J, leaving 6 bases between. Germline V CDR1 and CDR2: SGHTS, YDEGEE. The CDR3 totals 12 residues. CDR3 nucleotide sequence: TGTGCCAGCAGCAAACTTAATCAGCCCCAGCATTTT. It translates to CASSKLNQPQHF.

This clone was picked up a small number of times. The chain has TRBV7-6 and TRBJ2-7; D is unclear. The ends were cut back, 6 bases at V and 6 bases at J, with 15 bases in the middle. This CDR3 is built from 13 residues. The germline CDR1 and CDR2 sequences are SGHVS and FNYEAQ. CDR3 in amino acids: CASRRYGSVEQYF. CDR3 in DNA: TGTGCCAGCAGGCGGTACGGAAGTGTCGAGCAGTACTTC.

The chain links TRBV19 to TRBJ2-7; 9 nucleotides align to TRBD2. In germline, CDR1 is LNHDA, CDR2 SQIVND (reference sequence). The CDR3 loop spans 14 amino acids. Trimming took 5 bases from V and 2 from J; bases not matched to a gene: 4. CDR3 coding DNA: TGTGCCAGTAGTTGGGCTAGCGGGACCTACGAGCAGTACTTC. Its protein product is CASSWASGTYEQYF.

The chain recombines TRBV5-1 with TRBJ2-7, with 8 positions matching TRBD1. Germline values: CDR1 SGHRS, CDR2 YFSETQ. V was pared by 4 bases and J by 1 base, with 7 bases of the junction left unmatched. The length of the CDR3 is 15 residues. The CDR3 is CASSPRTGRSYEQYF. DNA of the CDR3: TGCGCCAGCAGCCCACGGACAGGGAGGTCCTACGAGCAGTACTTC.

This chain uses TRBV6-5 with TRBJ2-3, with a possible D match to TRBD2 (5 bases). CDR3 length equals 14 residues. Trimming took 0 bases from V and 5 from J, leaving 9 bases between them. Germline CDR1 is MNHEY and CDR2 is SVGAGI. This chain's CDR3 is CASSYSLGQDTQYF. For the CDR3, the DNA is TGTGCCAGCAGTTACTCACTAGGTCAAGATACGCAGTATTTT.

J is TRBJ2-3 and V is TRBV7-9; maybe TRBD1 (6 bases). Germline CDR1 reads SEHNR; CDR2 reads FQNEAQ (reference sequence). The V end lost 2 bases, the J end lost 4 bases, and 10 bases lay between the germline ends. The CDR3 totals 14 residues. The CDR3 sequence is CASSLRQGPDTQYF. The CDR3 DNA reads as TGTGCCAGCAGCTTAAGGCAGGGGCCAGATACGCAGTATTTT.

The J gene is TRBJ1-2, the V gene TRBV15, with 8 bases fitting TRBD1. The CDR3 is 16 residues long. The J segment lost 7 bases and the V segment lost 3 bases, leaving 13 bases of the junction unmatched. Germline-derived CDR1 and CDR2 are LNHNV and YYDKDF (reference sequence). This chain's CDR3 is CATSSGPGGPDGGYTF. CDR3 DNA: TGTGCCACCAGCAGCGGCCCAGGGGGCCCAGATGGTGGCTACACCTTC.

The chain has TRBV25-1 and TRBJ2-3; 9 nucleotides align to TRBD1. This CDR3 has 18 amino acids. Germline V gene sequence: CDR1 MGHDK, CDR2 SYGVNS. The V and J ends lost 0 bases and 4 bases, in that order; junction bases with no gene match: 11. The CDR3 sequence: CASSEYIWDREGPDTQYF. The CDR3 bases are TGTGCCAGCAGTGAATATATCTGGGACAGGGAAGGCCCAGATACGCAGTATTTT. Supplemented by reference TRBV25-1 and TRBJ2-3, the full variable domain reads EADIYQTPRYLVIGTGKKITLECSQTMGHDKMYWYQQDPGMELHLIHYSYGVNSTEKGDLSSESTVSRIRTEHFPLTLESARPSHTSQYLCASSEYIWDREGPDTQYFGPGTRLTVL.

The V call is TRBV5-1, the J call TRBJ2-5; the match to TRBD2 covers 11 bases. The CDR3 extends over 15 amino acids. Germline V gene lookup returns CDR1 SGHRS and CDR2 YFSETQ. With V trimmed by 2 bases and J by 5 bases, 5 bases remained unmatched. This CDR3 is CASSFSGGALETQYF. In DNA form, the CDR3 reads TGCGCCAGCAGCTTTAGCGGGGGGGCTCTTGAGACCCAGTACTTC. Supplemented by reference TRBV5-1 and TRBJ2-5, the full variable domain reads KAGVTQTPRYLIKTRGQQVTLSCSPISGHRSVSWYQQTPGQGLQFLFEYFSETQRNKGNFPGRFSGRQFSNSRSEMNVSTLELGDSALYLCASSFSGGALETQYFGPGTRLLVL.

V and J are TRBV29-1 and TRBJ2-5; 9 nucleotides agree with TRBD2. CDR3 size: 15 residues. Germline-derived CDR1 and CDR2 are SQVTM and ANQGSEA. V dropped 4 bases and J dropped 2; count of bases not matched to a gene: 8. CDR3 DNA: TGCAGCGTTGGAGTTAGCGGGAGCCCGCAAGAGACCCAGTACTTC. It codes for CSVGVSGSPQETQYF.

This rearrangement joins TRBV7-9 to TRBJ1-3, with 7 bases that match TRBD1. Germline loops: CDR1 SEHNR, CDR2 FQNEAQ (reference sequence). V lost 4 bases, J lost 0 bases, and 9 bases stayed unmatched. The CDR3 totals 17 residues. The CDR3 DNA is TGTGCCAGCAGCTCCTTCCGGGACAGAGTCTCTGGAAACACCATATATTTT. Its protein is CASSSFRDRVSGNTIYF.

This clone was recorded a few times. The rearrangement joins TRBV19 to TRBJ1-1; no firm D call. V was trimmed by 5 bases and J by 6 bases, leaving 13 bases between them. This CDR3 has 13 amino acids. CDR1 LNHDA and CDR2 SQIVND come from the germline V gene (reference sequence). The CDR3, as DNA: TGTGCCAGTAGTCTCGTAAGGAGGTCTGAAGCTTTCTTT. Translating it yields CASSLVRRSEAFF.

The V gene is TRBV18, the J gene TRBJ1-3; the D is unclear. Trimming took off 3 bases at V and 4 bases at J, with 22 bases between the two ends. CDR3 length: 18 amino acids. Germline V gene lookup returns CDR1 KGHSH and CDR2 LQKENI. The CDR3, as DNA: TGTGCCAGCTCACCTGAAGTCCCTGGCGGAAGTGCAGGAAACACCATATATTTT. Translated: CASSPEVPGGSAGNTIYF.

By share of the sample, this clone is large. The rearrangement links TRBV7-2 to TRBJ1-2; TRBD1 matches 10 bases. The CDR3 sequence is 15 residues long. Germline CDR1 is SGHTA and CDR2 is FQGNSA. The V gene end was trimmed by 4 bases and the J gene end by 3 bases; junction bases not matched to a gene: 5. The CDR3 coding sequence is TGTGCCAGCAGCTACCCGGGACAGGGGTACTATGGCTACACCTTC. It specifies CASSYPGQGYYGYTF.

This clone was recorded only once. The chain carries TRBV19 and TRBJ2-6; D remains ambiguous. Germline CDR1 is LNHDA and CDR2 is SQIVND (reference sequence). V was trimmed by 1 base and J by 6 bases, leaving 7 bases between them. The CDR3 contains 14 residues. In nucleotides, the CDR3 is TGTGCCAGTAGTATAGGAGTAGAGGCCAACGTCCTGACTTTC. This translates into CASSIGVEANVLTF.

The rearrangement uses TRBV7-9 and TRBJ1-1; D remains ambiguous. This CDR3 is built from 11 residues. Trimming shortened V by 2 bases and J by 8 bases, and 6 bases separated the two germline ends. Germline CDR1 and CDR2: SEHNR and FQNEAQ (reference sequence). The DNA of the CDR3 is TGTGCCAGCAGCTTATTTACAGAAGCTTTCTTT. Translating gives CASSLFTEAFF.

This clone was detected once. The chain recombines TRBV7-2 with TRBJ1-1; D is possibly TRBD1 (5 bases). The CDR3 loop spans 16 amino acids. CDR1 is SGHTA, CDR2 FQGNSA, per germline. The V end lost 2 bases, the J end lost 2 bases, and 15 bases lay between the germline ends. CDR3 DNA sequence: TGTGCCAGCAGCTTATCCTCCATTGGACAAAACACTGAAGCTTTCTTT. Translating gives CASSLSSIGQNTEAFF.

The gene calls are TRBV29-1 and TRBJ2-4; perhaps TRBD2 as D (5 bases). V gave up 6 bases and J gave up 0 bases, with 9 bases separating them. From germline, CDR1 is SQVTM and CDR2 ANQGSEA. The CDR3 runs 13 residues. The CDR3 loop reads CSVRVIAKNIQYF. CDR3 sequence (DNA): TGCAGCGTGCGGGTCATAGCCAAAAACATTCAGTACTTC.

This clone was counted only a few times. The V and J genes are TRBV10-1 and TRBJ2-4, with D uncertain. The germline V gene has CDR1 WNHNN and CDR2 SYGVQD (reference sequence). This CDR3 has 16 amino acids. V gave up 3 bases and J gave up 0 bases, with 12 bases separating them. CDR3 sequence: CASSETPDLAKNIQYF. The CDR3 coding sequence is TGCGCCAGCAGTGAAACACCAGATCTAGCCAAAAACATTCAGTACTTC.

This chain uses TRBV7-2 with TRBJ2-7; 9 bases fit TRBD2. The CDR3 is made up of 13 amino acids. J lost 4 bases, V lost 2 bases, and 0 bases had no gene match. Looked up from germline, CDR1 is SGHTA and CDR2 is FQGNSA. The CDR3 coding sequence is TGTGCCAGCAGCTTACTAGCGGGATACGAGCAGTACTTC. Protein product: CASSLLAGYEQYF.

The rearrangement joins TRBV7-3 to TRBJ1-1, with D unclear. Trimming pared 6 bases from V and 0 bases from J, leaving 8 bases between. CDR3 length equals 13 residues. CDR1 and CDR2 from the germline V gene are SGHTA and FQGTGA. The CDR3 nucleotides read TGTGCCAGCAGTTTTAGCATGAACACTGAAGCTTTCTTT. Protein: CASSFSMNTEAFF.

The chain combines TRBV7-9 with TRBJ2-7, with no clear D. With 5 bases removed from V and 2 bases from J, the gap between germline ends came to 13 bases. Germline V CDR1 and CDR2: SEHNR, FQNEAQ (reference sequence). The CDR3 has 14 amino acids. The CDR3 loop is CASSPPLVPYEQYF. The CDR3 DNA reads as TGTGCCAGCAGCCCCCCCCTAGTTCCCTACGAGCAGTACTTC.

This chain joins TRBV7-9 and TRBJ1-4, with a weak D call TRBD1 (5 bases). V shed 1 base and J shed 8 bases, with 14 bases lying between them. The CDR3 contains 15 residues. The germline gives CDR1 SEHNR, CDR2 FQNEAQ (reference sequence). CDR3 protein: CASSLDGGNREKLFF. The CDR3 nucleotides read TGTGCCAGCAGCTTAGATGGGGGGAATCGGGAAAAACTGTTTTTT. The whole variable domain, remainder taken from reference TRBV7-9 and TRBJ1-4, is DTGVSQNPRHKITKRGQNVTFRCDPISEHNRLYWYRQTLGQGPEFLTYFQNEAQLEKSRLLSDRFSAERPKGSFSTLEIQRTEQGDSAMYLCASSLDGGNREKLFFGSGTQLSVL.

J is TRBJ1-1 and V is TRBV6-6; 9 bases are shared with TRBD1. In germline, CDR1 is MNHNY, CDR2 SVGAGI (reference sequence). There are 16 residues in the CDR3. Trimming at V came to 5 bases and at J to 3 bases, leaving 10 bases not matched to a gene. CDR3 DNA sequence: TGTGCCAGCAGTCCACAGGACAGGGGCGGGGACACTGAAGCTTTCTTT. As protein: CASSPQDRGGDTEAFF.

The V and J genes are TRBV5-4 and TRBJ1-1, with 8 positions matching TRBD1. The CDR3 contains 13 residues. The V segment lost 4 bases and the J segment 5 bases; nucleotides outside the gene matches: 4. CDR1 SGHNT and CDR2 YYREEE come from the germline V gene (reference sequence). This CDR3 reads CASSKQGGTEAFF. The CDR3 DNA follows: TGTGCCAGCAGCAAACAGGGGGGGACTGAAGCTTTCTTT.